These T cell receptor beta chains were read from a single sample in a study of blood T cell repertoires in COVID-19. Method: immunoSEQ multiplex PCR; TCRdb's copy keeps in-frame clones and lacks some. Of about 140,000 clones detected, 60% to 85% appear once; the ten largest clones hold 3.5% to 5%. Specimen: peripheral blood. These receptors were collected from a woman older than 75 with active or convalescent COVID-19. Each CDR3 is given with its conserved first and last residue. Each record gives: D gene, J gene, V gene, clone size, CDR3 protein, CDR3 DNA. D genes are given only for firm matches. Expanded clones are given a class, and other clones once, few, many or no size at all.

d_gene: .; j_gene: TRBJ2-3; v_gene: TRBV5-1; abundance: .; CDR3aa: CASSLYGGSTDTQYF; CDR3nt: TGCGCCAGCAGCTTGTACGGCGGCAGCACAGATACGCAGTATTTT
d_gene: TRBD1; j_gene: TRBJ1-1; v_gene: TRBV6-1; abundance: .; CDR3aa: CASNVRQGHTEAFF; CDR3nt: TGTGCCAGCAACGTCCGACAGGGGCACACTGAAGCTTTCTTT
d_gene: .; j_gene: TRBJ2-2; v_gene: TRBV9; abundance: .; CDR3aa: CASSPLETGELFF; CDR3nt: TGTGCCAGCAGCCCACTTGAAACCGGGGAGCTGTTTTTT
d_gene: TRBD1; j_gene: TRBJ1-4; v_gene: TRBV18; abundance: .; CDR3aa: CASSPGTGGEKLFF; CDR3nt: TGTGCCAGCTCTCCCGGGACAGGGGGGGAAAAACTGTTTTTT
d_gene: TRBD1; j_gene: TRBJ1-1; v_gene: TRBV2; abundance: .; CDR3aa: CASSRQGPEAFF; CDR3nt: TGTGCCAGCAGTAGACAGGGACCTGAAGCTTTCTTT
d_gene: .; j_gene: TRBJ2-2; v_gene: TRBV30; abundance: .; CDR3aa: CAWSFGGPGELFF; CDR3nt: TGTGCCTGGTCATTCGGGGGACCCGGGGAGCTGTTTTTT
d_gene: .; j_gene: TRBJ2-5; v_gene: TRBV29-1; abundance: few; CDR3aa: CSAGLGETQYF; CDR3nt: TGCAGCGCTGGACTGGGCGAGACCCAGTACTTC
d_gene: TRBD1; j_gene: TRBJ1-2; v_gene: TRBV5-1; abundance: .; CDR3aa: CASSTTQQGEVSGYTF; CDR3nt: TGCGCCAGCAGTACCACTCAACAGGGGGAGGTTAGCGGCTACACCTTC
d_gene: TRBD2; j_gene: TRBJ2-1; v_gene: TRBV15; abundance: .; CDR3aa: CATSSRERGLAGSYNEQFF; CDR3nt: TGTGCCACCAGCAGCAGAGAGAGGGGGCTAGCGGGGAGCTACAATGAGCAGTTCTTC
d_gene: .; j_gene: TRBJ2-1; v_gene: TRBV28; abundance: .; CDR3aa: CASRGDSRGDYNEQFF; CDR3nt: TGTGCCAGCCGTGGAGACTCTCGGGGAGACTACAATGAGCAGTTCTTC
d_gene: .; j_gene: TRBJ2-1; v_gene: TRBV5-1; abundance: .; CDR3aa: CASSLTGKRNEQFF; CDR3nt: TGCGCCAGCAGCTTAACAGGGAAGCGCAATGAGCAGTTCTTC
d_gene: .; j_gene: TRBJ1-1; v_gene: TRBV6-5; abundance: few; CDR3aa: CASSYGAQSTEAFF; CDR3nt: TGTGCCAGCAGTTACGGGGCTCAAAGCACTGAAGCTTTCTTT
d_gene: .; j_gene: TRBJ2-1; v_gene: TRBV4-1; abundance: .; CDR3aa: CASSQRDEQFF; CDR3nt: TGCGCCAGCAGCCAGAGAGATGAGCAGTTCTTC
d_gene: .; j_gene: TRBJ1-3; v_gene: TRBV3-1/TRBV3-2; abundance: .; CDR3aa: CASSHRKGPGVSGNTIYF; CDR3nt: TGTGCCAGCAGCCACCGCAAGGGGCCTGGGGTCTCTGGAAACACCATATATTTT
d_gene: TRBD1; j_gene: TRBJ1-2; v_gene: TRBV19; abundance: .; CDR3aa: CASRTDRTGPYGYTF; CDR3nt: TGTGCCAGTAGGACAGATCGGACAGGGCCTTATGGCTACACCTTC
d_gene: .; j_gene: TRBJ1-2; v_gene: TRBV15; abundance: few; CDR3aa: CATSRDGVGVSYGYTF; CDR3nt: TGTGCCACCAGCAGAGATGGGGTCGGGGTTAGCTATGGCTACACCTTC
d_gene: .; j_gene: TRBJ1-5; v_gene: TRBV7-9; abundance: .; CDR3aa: CASSPDQVNQPQHF; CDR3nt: TGTGCCAGCAGCCCAGATCAGGTGAATCAGCCCCAGCATTTT
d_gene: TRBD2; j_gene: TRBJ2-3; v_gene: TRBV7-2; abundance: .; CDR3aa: CASSQRRGESTDTQYF; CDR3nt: TGTGCCAGCAGCCAACGTCGGGGGGAAAGCACAGATACGCAGTATTTT
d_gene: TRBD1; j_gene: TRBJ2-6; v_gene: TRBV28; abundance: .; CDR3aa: CASSTRTGNSGANVLTF; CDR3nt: TGTGCCAGCAGTACCCGGACAGGTAACTCTGGGGCCAACGTCCTGACTTTC
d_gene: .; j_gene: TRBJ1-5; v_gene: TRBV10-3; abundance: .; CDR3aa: CAISDNSNSNQPQHF; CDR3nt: TGTGCCATCAGTGATAACAGCAATAGCAATCAGCCCCAGCATTTT
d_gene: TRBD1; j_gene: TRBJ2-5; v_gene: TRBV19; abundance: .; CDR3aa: CASSKRTGLETQYF; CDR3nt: TGTGCCAGTAGTAAACGGACAGGGTTGGAGACCCAGTACTTC
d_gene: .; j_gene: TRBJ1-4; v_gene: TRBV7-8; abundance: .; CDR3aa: CASSPQGQINEKLFF; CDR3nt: TGTGCCAGCAGCCCCCAGGGGCAGATTAATGAAAAACTGTTTTTT
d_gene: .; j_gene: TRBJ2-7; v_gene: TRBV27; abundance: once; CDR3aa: CASSPRRGGEQYF; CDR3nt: TGTGCCAGCAGTCCCCGAAGGGGCGGAGAGCAGTACTTC
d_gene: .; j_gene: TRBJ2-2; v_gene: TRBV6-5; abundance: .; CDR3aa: CASRQVAGELFF; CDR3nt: TGTGCCAGCAGACAGGTGGCCGGGGAGCTGTTTTTT
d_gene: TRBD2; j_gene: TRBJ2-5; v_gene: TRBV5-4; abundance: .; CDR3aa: CASSISGGAGTQYF; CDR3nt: TGTGCCAGCAGCATTAGCGGGGGGGCGGGGACCCAGTACTTC
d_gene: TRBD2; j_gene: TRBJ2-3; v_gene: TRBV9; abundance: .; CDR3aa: CASSVAFTSGISTDTQYF; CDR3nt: TGTGCCAGCAGCGTAGCCTTCACTAGCGGGATTTCAACAGATACGCAGTATTTT
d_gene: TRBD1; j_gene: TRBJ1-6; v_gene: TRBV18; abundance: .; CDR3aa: CASSPDRGFGYNSPLHF; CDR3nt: TGTGCCAGCTCACCCGACAGGGGCTTTGGGTATAATTCACCCCTCCACTTT
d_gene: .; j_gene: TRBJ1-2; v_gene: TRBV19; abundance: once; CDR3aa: CASRPESGVNYGYTF; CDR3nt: TGTGCCAGTAGACCAGAATCGGGAGTTAACTATGGCTACACCTTC
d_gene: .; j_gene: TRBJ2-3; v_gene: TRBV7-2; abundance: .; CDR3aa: CASSLNVGLGYTQYF; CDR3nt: TGTGCCAGCAGCTTAAATGTGGGGCTGGGTTATACGCAGTATTTT
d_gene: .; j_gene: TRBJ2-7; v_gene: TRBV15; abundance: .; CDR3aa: CATSRQGSHEQYF; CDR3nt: TGTGCCACCAGCCGCCAGGGATCACACGAGCAGTACTTC
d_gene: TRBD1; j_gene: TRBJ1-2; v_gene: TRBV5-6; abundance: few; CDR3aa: CASSDRTTGGYGGYTF; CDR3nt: TGTGCCAGCAGTGATCGAACGACAGGGGGCTACGGTGGCTACACCTTC
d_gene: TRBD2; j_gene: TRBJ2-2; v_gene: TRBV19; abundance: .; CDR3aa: CASSTLTSGNTGELFF; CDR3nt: TGTGCCAGTAGTACCCTGACTAGCGGGAACACCGGGGAGCTGTTTTTT
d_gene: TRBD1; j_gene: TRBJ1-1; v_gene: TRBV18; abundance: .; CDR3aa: CASSPSQGVNTEAFF; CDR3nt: TGTGCCAGCTCACCATCCCAGGGGGTGAACACTGAAGCTTTCTTT
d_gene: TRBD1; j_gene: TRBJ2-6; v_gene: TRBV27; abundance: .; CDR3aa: CASSLGQLSGANVLTF; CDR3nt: TGTGCCAGCAGTTTGGGACAGCTCTCTGGGGCCAACGTCCTGACTTTC
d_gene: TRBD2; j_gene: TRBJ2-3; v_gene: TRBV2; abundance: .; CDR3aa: CASSLLASVSDTQYF; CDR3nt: TGTGCCAGCAGCCTACTAGCGTCGGTCTCAGATACGCAGTATTTT
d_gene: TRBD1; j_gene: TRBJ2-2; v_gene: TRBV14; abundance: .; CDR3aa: CASSQDWNRGLVGELFF; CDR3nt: TGTGCCAGCAGCCAAGATTGGAACAGGGGGCTCGTCGGGGAGCTGTTTTTT
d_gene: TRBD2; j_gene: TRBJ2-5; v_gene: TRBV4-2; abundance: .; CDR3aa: CASSNSGGEQETQYF; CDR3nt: TGTGCCAGCAGCAATAGCGGGGGGGAGCAAGAGACCCAGTACTTC
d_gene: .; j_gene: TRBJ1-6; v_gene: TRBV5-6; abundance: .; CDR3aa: CASSLGGTQYNSPLHF; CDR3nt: TGTGCCAGCAGCTTGGGGGGGACACAATATAATTCACCCCTCCACTTT
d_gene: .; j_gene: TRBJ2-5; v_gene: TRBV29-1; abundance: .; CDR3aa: CSADRSSSAETQYF; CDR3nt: TGCAGCGCCGACCGATCGTCCAGCGCGGAGACCCAGTACTTC
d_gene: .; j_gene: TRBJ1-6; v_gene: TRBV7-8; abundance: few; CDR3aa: CASSFQGHNNSPLHF; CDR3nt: TGTGCCAGCAGCTTCCAGGGACACAATAATTCACCCCTCCACTTT